The 19 T cell receptor beta chains listed next were all sequenced from one sample in a study of metastatic and nonmetastatic thyroid tumors. Treatment of any kind had been given to no patient before thyroid surgery. MiXCR was used by TCRdb to re-call the PCR reads. The sample holds approximately 8,000 clones, roughly 25% seen once. The specimen was tumor tissue. These receptors all stem from a female donor with papillary thyroid cancer or a benign thyroid nodule (not recorded which). Some clones in this sample may be carry-over from other donors' samples.

This clone was detected a few times. This chain links TRBV6-2 or TRBV6-3 with TRBJ2-7; TRBD2 agrees at 9 bases. Germline CDR1 MNHEY, CDR2 SVGEGT. V trimming: 2 bases; J trimming: 6 bases; junction bases outside the gene matches: 5. The CDR3 contains 14 residues. The CDR3 is CASSYLGTSSEQYF. The DNA of the CDR3 is TGTGCCAGCAGTTACCTTGGGACTAGCAGCGAGCAGTACTTC.

This clone was counted many times. The chain employs TRBV20-1 and TRBJ2-5; TRBD2 matches at 10 bases. Germline lookup yields CDR1 DFQATT and CDR2 SNEGSKA (reference sequence). J lost 3 bases, V lost 6 bases, and 4 bases had no gene match. This CDR3 comprises 13 residues. CDR3 sequence (DNA): TGCAGTGCAGTAAGCGGGAGGGAAGAGACCCAGTACTTC. This codes for CSAVSGREETQYF.

The chain combines TRBV6-1 with TRBJ2-6; a weak D match, TRBD1 (5 bases). The CDR3 runs 13 residues. V gave up 7 bases and J gave up 4 bases, with 8 bases separating them. CDR1 and CDR2 (germline): MNHNS, SASEGT. The CDR3 sequence: CASTNRGANVLTF. The CDR3 region has the DNA TGTGCCAGCACCAACAGGGGGGCCAACGTCCTGACTTTC.

This clone is judged medium-sized. The chain has TRBV6-1 and TRBJ1-2, with D uncertain. CDR1 is MNHNS and CDR2 is SASEGT in the germline V gene. The length of the CDR3 is 13 residues. The V end was cut by 9 bases, the J end by 4 bases, with 15 bases between. This chain's CDR3 is CASQETASYGYTF. In DNA, the CDR3 is TGTGCCAGTCAGGAAACAGCCTCCTATGGCTACACCTTC.

Within the sample, this clone is medium-sized. The chain is built from TRBV5-1 and TRBJ2-7; 11 bases fit TRBD1. The CDR3 covers 14 residues. Germline V gives CDR1 SGHRS, CDR2 YFSETQ. J was trimmed by 4 bases and V by 4 bases; bases with no gene match: 4. DNA of the CDR3: TGCGCCAGCAGCCCTGGACAGGGGGCGTACGAGCAGTACTTC. Its protein is CASSPGQGAYEQYF.

This clone ranks as medium-sized. The rearrangement joins TRBV6-1 to TRBJ2-7, with 11 bases lining up with TRBD2. Germline-derived CDR1 and CDR2 are MNHNS and SASEGT. The trim removed 5 bases at V and 2 bases at J, leaving 11 bases unmatched. The length of the CDR3 is 17 residues. The chain's CDR3 is CASSRKAGTSGTYEQYF. CDR3 DNA sequence: TGTGCCAGCAGTCGAAAGGCCGGGACTAGCGGAACCTACGAGCAGTACTTC.

This clone qualifies as medium-sized. The V gene is TRBV6-6, the J gene TRBJ2-1; D remains ambiguous. The V end was cut by 0 bases, the J end by 8 bases, with 11 bases between. This CDR3 has 14 residues. Germline V gives CDR1 MNHNY, CDR2 SVGAGI (reference sequence). CDR3 sequence reads: CASSYSFLADEQFF. The CDR3 bases are TGTGCCAGCAGTTACTCCTTCTTAGCCGATGAGCAGTTCTTC.

This clone was detected once. The chain is built from TRBV20-1 and TRBJ1-2; D is unresolved. CDR1 and CDR2 (germline): DFQATT, SNEGSKA (reference sequence). Trimming pared 1 base from V and 4 bases from J, leaving 16 bases between. The CDR3 sequence is 15 residues long. The CDR3 DNA reads as TGCAGTGCTAGAGGGGCCCGGGTGGAGCTCTATGGCTACACCTTC. Its translation is CSARGARVELYGYTF.

This clone was detected ten times or more. A much more abundant neighbour one base away suggests this may be a read error. This sample also contains other DNA sequences that code for the same CDR3. The V call is TRBV28, the J call TRBJ1-1; D is possibly TRBD1 (5 bases). Germline values: CDR1 MDHEN, CDR2 SYDVKM. The CDR3 has 14 residues. Trimming removed 6 bases from V and 6 bases from J, with 17 bases in between. CDR3 loop: CASSPIRQGPEAFF. The CDR3 DNA follows: TGTGCCAGCAGCCCTATTAGGCAGGGTCCTGAAGCTTTCTTT.

This clone has a handful of counts. The V gene is TRBV20-1, the J gene TRBJ2-7, with D possibly being TRBD2 (5 bases). CDR3 size: 15 residues. Germline V gene lookup returns CDR1 DFQATT and CDR2 SNEGSKA (reference sequence). V was pared by 0 bases and J by 2 bases, with 14 bases between. The CDR3 DNA reads as TGCAGTGCTAGAGATGGAGAGGGTATCCCCTACGAGCAGTACTTC. As protein: CSARDGEGIPYEQYF.

This chain connects TRBV20-1 to TRBJ2-4; maybe TRBD2 (5 bases). CDR1 DFQATT and CDR2 SNEGSKA come from the germline V gene (reference sequence). The CDR3 extends over 17 amino acids. Trimming stripped 1 base from V and 4 bases from J, with 20 bases between. The CDR3 loop reads CSARAAGGVGSKNIQYF. The CDR3 bases are TGCAGTGCTAGAGCTGCGGGCGGTGTGGGGTCAAAAAACATTCAGTACTTC.

At least ten counts were recorded for this clone. A much larger clonotype is one base distant, so this may be a read error. Other DNA sequences in this specimen translate into the identical CDR3. The chain couples TRBV20-1 to TRBJ1-2; D is possibly TRBD1 (5 bases). CDR1 is DFQATT and CDR2 is SNEGSKA in the germline V gene (reference sequence). This CDR3 is built from 14 residues. The CDR3 sequence is CSARLDSSNYGYTF. The CDR3 DNA follows: TGCAGCGCTAGACTAGACAGCTCTAACTATGGCTACACCTTC.

The chain is built from TRBV6-1 and TRBJ1-2; the match to TRBD1 covers 8 bases. The CDR3 is 15 amino acids. CDR1 and CDR2 from the germline V gene are MNHNS and SASEGT. The junction had 16 bases not matched to a gene; V was cut back by 9 bases and J by 7 bases. CDR3 residues: CAREREPGGNGGYTF. CDR3 in DNA: TGTGCCAGGGAAAGGGAGCCAGGGGGCAATGGTGGCTACACCTTC.

This clone came up many times. This rearrangement joins TRBV9 to TRBJ2-2; a weak D match, TRBD1 (6 bases). The germline gives CDR1 SGDLS, CDR2 YYNGEE. V was pared by 4 bases and J by 2 bases, with 12 bases between. This CDR3 comprises 15 residues. Written as DNA, the CDR3 is TGTGCCAGCAGCCCCAGAGGGGGAAACACCGGGGAGCTGTTTTTT. It translates to CASSPRGGNTGELFF.

The genes are TRBV10-2 and TRBJ2-5; TRBD2 aligns across 11 bases. The CDR3 loop spans 15 amino acids. V shed 6 bases and J 1 base; nucleotides not matched to a gene: 4. CDR1 and CDR2 (germline): WSHSY, SAAADI. The CDR3 DNA reads TGCGCCAGCAGGCCGGGACTAGCGGTCCAAGAGACCCAGTACTTC. It codes for CASRPGLAVQETQYF.

This clone was seen many times. This chain joins TRBV28 and TRBJ1-5, with D tentatively TRBD1 (5 bases). The V and J ends lost 5 bases and 4 bases respectively, with 15 bases between them. The CDR3 loop spans 15 amino acids. Germline CDR1 and CDR2: MDHEN and SYDVKM. The CDR3 reads CASSPRDDINQPQHF. The CDR3 region has the DNA TGTGCCAGCAGTCCCAGGGATGATATTAATCAGCCCCAGCATTTT.

In its sample, this clone ranks as medium-sized (0.01 to 0.1%). The chain joins TRBV6-6 to TRBJ1-5, with 10 positions matching TRBD1. V shed 2 bases, J shed 0 bases, and the junction held 4 bases outside the gene matches. CDR1 MNHNY and CDR2 SVGAGI come from the germline V gene (reference sequence). The CDR3 length is 17 residues. The DNA for the CDR3 is TGTGCCAGCAGTTACACCGGGACAGGGGATAGCAATCAGCCCCAGCATTTT. Translation gives CASSYTGTGDSNQPQHF.

This clone was counted ten times or more. The gene calls are TRBV25-1 and TRBJ2-5, with D perhaps matching TRBD2 (5 bases). The CDR3 covers 13 residues. Trimming stripped 7 bases from V and 0 bases from J, with 9 bases between. Looked up from germline, CDR1 is MGHDK and CDR2 is SYGVNS. CDR3 loop: CASKDLYQETQYF. The CDR3 region has the DNA TGTGCCAGCAAGGACTTGTACCAAGAGACCCAGTACTTC.

This clone is medium-sized by share. The genes are TRBV27 and TRBJ2-2, with 8 bases lining up with TRBD1. The CDR3 runs to 17 residues. The J segment lost 6 bases and the V segment lost 2 bases, leaving 11 bases of the junction unmatched. The germline CDR1 and CDR2 sequences are MNHEY and SMNVEV (reference sequence). This CDR3 is CASSLNGGQVNAGELFF. CDR3 bases: TGTGCCAGCAGTTTAAATGGGGGACAGGTTAACGCCGGGGAGCTGTTTTTT.